A selection of T cell receptor beta chains follows, all from one sample in a study of Graves' ophthalmopathy and Graves' hyperthyroidism. MiXCR, applied by TCRdb to the multiplex PCR reads, yields one record per CDR3 protein. The table lists around 470,000 distinct CDR3 sequences, approximately 15% of them singletons. The source material was blood. All receptors come from a woman aged 25 to 45 with Graves' ophthalmopathy. The conserved cysteine and the conserved F or W are not part of the CDR3 here.

CDR3 length	V gene	J gene	CDR3 protein
11	TRBV20-1	TRBJ1-1	SAQDRARAEAF
12	TRBV9	TRBJ2-2	ASSYWGDTGELF
13	TRBV14	TRBJ1-2	ASSQLDRGGYGYT
12	TRBV7-9	TRBJ1-2	ASSPPRGEYGYT
14	TRBV2	TRBJ2-5	ASIEGASSFQETQY
13	TRBV6-5	TRBJ2-7	ASSYSGASSYEQY
11	TRBV6-2/TRBV6-3	TRBJ2-7	ASKPGTVYEQY
12	TRBV18	TRBJ1-1	ASTLGQVNTEAF
11	TRBV29-1	TRBJ1-5	SAADRPNQPQH
13	TRBV2	TRBJ1-5	ASSEFPGSNRPQH
11	TRBV6-5	TRBJ2-7	ASSYAGGYEQY
10	TRBV12-3/TRBV12-4	TRBJ2-7	ASKPEGYDQY
11	TRBV9	TRBJ1-2	ASSVSGQYGYT
13	TRBV18	TRBJ1-1	ASSPRTEMNTEAF